The 32 T cell receptor beta chains presented below share a single source sample, sequenced in a study of CD8+CD57+ T cells in acquired aplastic anemia. Genomic DNA provided the template from which TCR beta VDJ and CDR3 profiles were obtained. TCRdb redid the calling of the reads with MiXCR, one entry per CDR3 protein. The sample lists approximately 99,000 distinct CDR3 sequences, approximately 49% occurring once. Sequenced sample: sorted CD4+, CD8+, or CD8+CD57+ T cells (not recorded which) from PBMCs. These receptors originate from a human donor in good health, serving as a control.

The chain recombines TRBV25-1 with TRBJ2-3; 11 bases match TRBD2. This CDR3 is built from 16 residues. V was clipped by 5 bases and J by 14 bases; unmatched bases: 18. The germline gives CDR1 MGHDK, CDR2 SYGVNS. The DNA of the CDR3 is TGTGCCAGCAGTTCCCCCCCCAAAGGTAGCGGGGGGGCTCCGTATTTT. Amino acid sequence: CASSSPPKGSGGAPYF.

The rearrangement links TRBV20-1 to TRBJ2-3; a weak D match, TRBD1 (6 bases). Germline V lookup: CDR1 DFQATT, CDR2 SNEGSKA (reference sequence). This CDR3 has 15 residues. Trimming took 6 bases from V and 0 from J, leaving 16 bases between them. This CDR3 reads CSALPDSPSTDTQYF. CDR3 sequence (DNA): TGCAGTGCCTTACCGGACAGCCCTAGCACAGATACGCAGTATTTT.

This clonotype was detected only a few times. This chain links TRBV27 with TRBJ2-1; 11 nucleotides align to TRBD1. V trimming: 3 bases; J trimming: 3 bases; junction bases outside the gene matches: 7. This CDR3 contains 17 residues. CDR1 and CDR2 (germline): MNHEY, SMNVEV (reference sequence). In nucleotides, the CDR3 is TGTGCCAGCAGTTTGACCGGGACAGGGGGGTACTACAATGAGCAGTTCTTC. Its translation is CASSLTGTGGYYNEQFF.

The CDR3: CASSPQGRDYGYTF. The CDR3 DNA is TGTGCCAGTAGTCCTCAGGGGCGGGACTATGGCTACACCTTC. The rearrangement uses TRBV19 and TRBJ1-2; tentative D call: TRBD1 (6 bases). CDR1 is LNHDA, CDR2 SQIVND, per germline (reference sequence). The CDR3 has 14 residues. V lost 5 bases and J lost 3, with 13 bases in between.

This clonotype was found many times. The V call is TRBV7-9, the J call TRBJ2-5; no clear D gene. This CDR3 is built from 13 residues. V was cut by 6 bases and J by 5 bases, with 13 bases left in between. Germline CDR1 is SEHNR and CDR2 is FQNEAQ (reference sequence). The CDR3 nucleotides are TGTGCCAGCAGGCTCCGGGCCCAGGAGACCCAGTACTTC. Translated, it gives CASRLRAQETQYF.

This clonotype was detected only once. The V and J genes are TRBV10-1 and TRBJ2-3; TRBD2 agrees at 13 bases. CDR3 length: 15 amino acids. Germline V gives CDR1 WNHNN, CDR2 SYGVQD (reference sequence). The V and J ends lost 4 bases and 4 bases, in that order; junction bases with no gene match: 2. The CDR3 loop is CASSGTSGSADTQYF. CDR3 DNA: TGCGCCAGCAGTGGGACTAGCGGGAGTGCAGATACGCAGTATTTT.

The chain employs TRBV24-1 and TRBJ1-5, with TRBD1 as a possible D gene (6 bases). The CDR3 has 14 residues. The V gene lost 4 bases and the J gene lost 3 bases, with 9 bases spanning the gap. In germline, CDR1 is KGHDR, CDR2 SFDVKD. The chain's CDR3 is CATSDRGFNQPQHF. The CDR3 bases are TGTGCCACCAGTGACAGGGGATTCAATCAGCCCCAGCATTTT.

V and J are TRBV2 and TRBJ1-4; tentative D call: TRBD1 (5 bases). CDR3 length equals 13 residues. Germline V CDR1 and CDR2: SNHLY, FYNNEI. The ends were cut back, 10 bases at V and 4 bases at J, with 13 bases in the middle. Here the CDR3 DNA reads TGTGCCACCTCGGGACGGATTAATGAAAAACTGTTTTTT. Translating gives CATSGRINEKLFF.

V is TRBV9 and J is TRBJ1-5; perhaps TRBD1 as D (5 bases). The CDR3 is made up of 13 amino acids. The ends were cut back, 0 bases at V and 7 bases at J, with 8 bases in the middle. Germline values: CDR1 SGDLS, CDR2 YYNGEE. This CDR3 reads CASSVGEGQPQHF. DNA of the CDR3: TGTGCCAGCAGCGTAGGGGAGGGGCAGCCCCAGCATTTT.

This clonotype came up many times. This chain joins TRBV20-1 and TRBJ1-6; D is possibly TRBD1 (6 bases). The CDR3 consists of 17 residues. Germline loops: CDR1 DFQATT, CDR2 SNEGSKA (reference sequence). With 3 bases removed from V and 5 bases from J, the gap between germline ends came to 20 bases. CDR3 bases: TGCAGTGCTAGGGGGGGGGCTCTGCGACTTGATAATTCACCCCTCCACTTT. As protein: CSARGGALRLDNSPLHF.

This sequence joins TRBV7-2 and TRBJ2-3; D ambiguous. The V end lost 3 bases, the J end lost 7 bases, and 5 bases lay between the germline ends. The germline V gene has CDR1 SGHTA and CDR2 FQGNSA. The CDR3 consists of 11 residues. The CDR3 nucleotides are TGTGCCAGCAGCTTTAGTTATACGCAGTATTTT. This sequence encodes CASSFSYTQYF.

This rearrangement joins TRBV11-3 to TRBJ1-6, with 7 bases identical to TRBD1. V shed 6 bases, J shed 7 bases, and the junction held 6 bases outside the gene matches. There are 14 residues in the CDR3. Germline CDR1 SGHNT, CDR2 YENEEA. The CDR3 protein is CASSRDSYNSPLHF. DNA of the CDR3: TGTGCCAGCAGTAGGGACAGCTACAATTCACCCCTCCACTTT.

V and J are TRBV4-1 and TRBJ2-3, with 7 positions matching TRBD2. After removal of 0 bases from V and 3 bases from J, the junction contained 9 bases not matched to a gene. The CDR3 loop spans 17 amino acids. Germline lookup yields CDR1 MGHRA and CDR2 YSYEKL. CDR3 residues: CASSQEGGEGPTDTQYF. CDR3 DNA: TGCGCCAGCAGCCAAGAGGGCGGGGAGGGGCCGACAGATACGCAGTATTTT.

The rearrangement joins TRBV6-1 to TRBJ2-2; perhaps TRBD1 as D (6 bases). CDR3 size: 14 residues. The V gene lost 6 bases and the J gene lost 2 bases, with 10 bases spanning the gap. Germline V gene lookup returns CDR1 MNHNS and CDR2 SASEGT. The DNA for the CDR3 is TGTGCCAGCAGACCGACAGGAAACACCGGGGAGCTGTTTTTT. This gives the protein CASRPTGNTGELFF.

The chain uses TRBV2 and TRBJ2-7; D ambiguous. This CDR3 has 13 residues. The V end lost 3 bases, the J end lost 2 bases, and 8 bases lay between the germline ends. Germline-derived CDR1 and CDR2 are SNHLY and FYNNEI. The CDR3 DNA is TGTGCCAGCAGTGACCCCCGGACCTACGAGCAGTACTTC. Amino acid sequence: CASSDPRTYEQYF.

The table lists this clonotype with a few counts. The genes are TRBV7-9 and TRBJ2-7; D is unclear. V was cut by 7 bases and J by 7 bases, with 20 bases left in between. The V gene's germline CDR1 is SEHNR and CDR2 FQNEAQ (reference sequence). CDR3 length equals 14 residues. CDR3 bases: TGTGCCAGCACCTGGGCCTCCCGGCTAGGGGAGCAGTACTTC. It encodes CASTWASRLGEQYF.

This clonotype has at least ten counts. V is TRBV9 and J is TRBJ2-3, with 9 bases identical to TRBD1. CDR1 SGDLS and CDR2 YYNGEE come from the germline V gene. The CDR3 has 15 residues. With 3 bases clipped from V and 5 bases from J, the junction kept 7 bases outside the gene matches. In DNA, the CDR3 is TGTGCCAGCAGCGCATACAGGGGGCTCCGAGATACGCAGTATTTT. It is translated as CASSAYRGLRDTQYF.

This clonotype was observed at least ten times. V usage is TRBV27 and J usage is TRBJ1-2; weak D call: TRBD1 (5 bases). Per germline, CDR1 MNHEY and CDR2 SMNVEV (reference sequence). Between the trimmed V and J ends, which lost 3 bases and 7 bases, there was a span of 15 bases. This CDR3 is built from 14 residues. The CDR3 region has the DNA TGTGCCAGCAGTTTGACCTGGGGGGTAGGTGGCTACACCTTC. Its translation: CASSLTWGVGGYTF.

This clonotype was seen a few times. This chain links TRBV4-3 with TRBJ2-5; TRBD2 aligns across 12 bases. Germline V lookup: CDR1 LGHNA, CDR2 YSLEER. The J segment lost 0 bases and the V segment lost 3 bases, leaving 8 bases of the junction unmatched. This CDR3 is built from 18 residues. The CDR3 here is CASSQALAGGYYQETQYF. The CDR3 DNA follows: TGCGCCAGCAGCCAGGCCCTAGCGGGGGGGTATTACCAAGAGACCCAGTACTTC.

V and J are TRBV10-3 and TRBJ2-7; maybe TRBD1 (6 bases). V lost 5 bases and J lost 2, with 10 bases in between. The germline V gene encodes CDR1 ENHRY and CDR2 SYGVKD. The CDR3 sequence is 13 residues long. The CDR3 spells CAISTTGTYEQYF. The DNA of the CDR3 is TGTGCCATCAGTACGACAGGCACCTACGAGCAGTACTTC.

The chain is built from TRBV29-1 and TRBJ2-5; 8 bases agree with TRBD1. With V trimmed by 5 bases and J by 2 bases, 7 bases remained unmatched. This CDR3 is built from 14 residues. Germline CDR1 reads SQVTM; CDR2 reads ANQGSEA. This CDR3 reads CSVLRDRSQETQYF. CDR3 bases: TGCAGCGTTTTACGGGACAGGTCGCAAGAGACCCAGTACTTC.

The chain links TRBV25-1 to TRBJ1-5; no firm D call. The CDR3 has 12 amino acids. Trimming cost V 4 bases and J 7 bases, with 8 bases left between them. Germline V gene sequence: CDR1 MGHDK, CDR2 SYGVNS. The CDR3 bases are TGTGCCAGCAGTGGTGGGAACCAGCCCCAGCATTTT. As protein: CASSGGNQPQHF.

A remark on this clonotype: A single base separates this from a much larger clone, so it may be a read error. The V and J genes are TRBV25-1 and TRBJ2-5, with a tentative D call TRBD2 (6 bases). The CDR3 length is 15 residues. Germline values: CDR1 MGHDK, CDR2 SYGVNS. The CDR3 DNA is TGTGCCAGCAGTTTGTGGGACTCCCTCCAAGAGACCCAGTGCTTC. It is translated as CASSLWDSLQETQCF. Drawing the rest from reference TRBV25-1 and TRBJ2-5, the complete variable domain is EADIYQTPRYLVIGTGKKITLECSQTMGHDKMYWYQQDPGMELHLIHYSYGVNSTEKGDLSSESTVSRIRTEHFPLTLESARPSHTSQYLCASSLWDSLQETQCFGPGTRLLVL.

The chain combines TRBV6-2 or TRBV6-3 with TRBJ2-1; maybe TRBD2 (6 bases). This CDR3 region has 16 residues. Germline V gene data show CDR1 as MNHEY and CDR2 as SVGEGT. The germline V and J ends were trimmed by 2 bases and 4 bases, with 15 bases remaining between them. The CDR3 sequence: CASSYMGGTAYNEQFF. For the CDR3, the DNA is TGTGCCAGCAGTTACATGGGCGGGACGGCGTACAATGAGCAGTTCTTC.

The chain is built from TRBV7-9 and TRBJ1-5; a possible D gene is TRBD1 (6 bases). Between the trimmed V and J ends, which lost 5 bases and 5 bases, there was a span of 16 bases. This CDR3 has 15 amino acids. The germline gives CDR1 SEHNR, CDR2 FQNEAQ (reference sequence). CDR3 sequence reads: CASSAEQGADQPQHF. In nucleotides, the CDR3 is TGTGCCAGCAGCGCAGAACAGGGAGCAGATCAGCCCCAGCATTTT.

The chain links TRBV29-1 to TRBJ2-1; D unresolved. V lost 4 bases and J 10 bases, leaving 17 bases between the germline ends. Germline CDR1 reads SQVTM; CDR2 reads ANQGSEA. The CDR3 runs 13 residues. CDR3: CSVGWASSYEQFF. The CDR3 coding sequence is TGCAGCGTTGGCTGGGCCAGCTCCTACGAGCAGTTCTTC.

This clonotype appeared many times. This chain connects TRBV7-9 to TRBJ1-2; D gene uncertain. The ends were cut back, 2 bases at V and 7 bases at J, with 14 bases in the middle. The CDR3 sequence is 14 residues long. In germline, CDR1 is SEHNR, CDR2 FQNEAQ (reference sequence). Here the CDR3 reads CASSLSGDGPGYTF. The CDR3 nucleotides are TGTGCCAGCAGCTTATCAGGAGACGGCCCTGGCTACACCTTC.

The V and J genes are TRBV25-1 and TRBJ2-3; 14 bases agree with TRBD2. J gave up 4 bases and V 6 bases, and 9 bases lay outside the gene matches. The germline CDR1 and CDR2 sequences are MGHDK and SYGVNS. This CDR3 has 17 residues. Here the CDR3 DNA reads TGTGCCAGCAGCGCCATGACTAGCGGGGGGGCATCAGATACGCAGTATTTT. Residues: CASSAMTSGGASDTQYF.

In its sample, this clonotype was seen many times. The rearrangement links TRBV6-5 to TRBJ2-7; 9 bases match TRBD2. Trimming cost V 5 bases and J 3 bases; bases outside gene matches: 5. This CDR3 comprises 14 residues. CDR1 and CDR2 (germline): MNHEY, SVGAGI. CDR3 in amino acids: CASSSTSGFYEQYF. Here the CDR3 DNA reads TGTGCCAGCAGTAGTACTAGCGGGTTCTACGAGCAGTACTTC.

V and J are TRBV7-9 and TRBJ2-2, with D perhaps matching TRBD2 (5 bases). The CDR3 contains 15 residues. Germline V lookup: CDR1 SEHNR, CDR2 FQNEAQ (reference sequence). Trimming stripped 2 bases from V and 2 bases from J, with 9 bases between. The CDR3: CASSLRLANTGELFF. The DNA for the CDR3 is TGTGCCAGCAGCTTACGGCTAGCTAACACCGGGGAGCTGTTTTTT. Filled out from reference TRBV7-9 and TRBJ2-2, the complete variable domain reads DTGVSQNPRHKITKRGQNVTFRCDPISEHNRLYWYRQTLGQGPEFLTYFQNEAQLEKSRLLSDRFSAERPKGSFSTLEIQRTEQGDSAMYLCASSLRLANTGELFFGEGSRLTVL.

The chain uses TRBV7-6 and TRBJ2-7; 10 nucleotides match TRBD2. There are 15 residues in the CDR3. CDR1 and CDR2 from the germline V gene are SGHVS and FNYEAQ. With V trimmed by 4 bases and J by 2 bases, 5 bases remained unmatched. As DNA, the CDR3 is TGTGCCAGCAGCTACGGACTAGCGGCAACCTACGAGCAGTACTTC. Protein sequence: CASSYGLAATYEQYF.

The rearrangement links TRBV12-3 or TRBV12-4 to TRBJ1-2; 11 nucleotides agree with TRBD1. Losses at the gene ends were 5 bases for V and 4 bases for J; bases not matched to a gene: 9. This CDR3 is 16 amino acids long. CDR3 DNA sequence: TGTGCCAGCAGTCCCGCCGGACAGGGGGCGACCTATGGCTACACCTTC. Translating gives CASSPAGQGATYGYTF.